Sequencing of this T cell receptor (beta chain) was carried out in a study of blood T cell repertoires in COVID-19 (TCRdb year 2020). Regarding the study in general: Collaborator samples came from the United States, Italy and Spain and covered acute and convalescent phases of COVID-19. A freely available public database, intended as a resource for researchers studying the immune response to SARS-CoV-2, is where the repertoires were released. Where available, HLA class I and class II types were taken from metadata supplied by the sample provider and were not determined by assay-based typing. Sample metadata almost always included a de-identified subject ID, COVID-19 status, age in years and sex. The material from the prospective study consisted of cDNA or gDNA derived from T cells, B-cell-depleted T cells, or PBMCs. Samples were obtained from the ongoing ImmuneRACE study (first 160 participants) and from 1,000 to 1,500 subjects provided by 6 global collaborators. Subjects who had been exposed to COVID-19, were actively infected with it, or had recovered from it provided the deeply sampled blood TCRbeta repertoires that made up the dataset. General findings and caveats noted by the study authors: How much clinical and demographic metadata was included differed by source and by participant, and the metadata was provided uncurated.

The germline V gene yields SGDLS for CDR1 and YYNGEE for CDR2. At the junction V is shortened by 3 bases and J by 1 base; bases outside the gene matches: 10. From the cysteine through the phenylalanine, the CDR3 covers 16 amino acids. The kept DNA is CDR3 alone, 48 bases in frame from the first base. TCRbeta CDR3 regions were amplified from genomic DNA using the immunoSEQ Assay, a bias-controlled multiplex PCR. As for how the authors treated the data: Within the assay, amplification of reference gene primers was used to estimate how many nucleated cells each sample contained. To quantify the absolute abundance of each unique TCRbeta CDR3 rearrangement, sequence reads were collapsed and filtered. For each sample, productive Simpson clonality was calculated by taking the square root of Simpson's diversity index across productive rearrangements. TCRdb re-hosts the immuneACCESS table, in-frame sequences only. Its copies lack some clones; in the studies checked, an unresolved V gene accounts for under half of them, and the cause for the rest is not known. The DNA gave D and trimming, while V, J and clone size come from that table. The sample table holds 250,000 to 350,000 clones, of which approximately 83% were seen once. Of the sample, about 1.9% falls within the top ten clones.

In regard to this clone: Its antigen is currently not known. No base-level quality is on record; no much larger clone is a single base apart.

Another Seattle source contributed samples from volunteer blood donors who had recovered from COVID-19. Whole blood was collected in K2EDTA tubes by collaborating institutions according to the institutions' own protocols. Collaborator samples were shipped for TCRbeta analysis as frozen whole blood, isolated PBMCs, or DNA extracted from either sample type. This chain is built from TRBV9 and TRBJ2-7, with TRBD1 matching 7 junction bases. The clonotype comes from a woman aged 25 to 39 who had recovered from COVID-19. The sample consisted of peripheral blood. CDR3 region: CASSARQGSRSYEQYF. The DNA reads TGTGCCAGCAGCGCCAGACAGGGATCGAGGTCCTACGAGCAGTACTTC.